A single T cell receptor beta chain is shown here with its context. This clone was found many times. The clone's antigen remains unknown. No much larger clonotype is one base removed from it; base qualities were not supplied. This record comes from a study of metastatic and nonmetastatic thyroid tumors (TCRdb year 2020). About the study as a whole: Repertoires were compared across peripheral blood and tumor or nodule tissue samples from malignant and benign thyroid patients. Here is what the overall study found, with its caveats: In both blood and tumor samples, TCR beta diversity was reported to be significantly higher in malignant tumors than in benign nodules.

No treatment had been received by any patient before thyroid surgery. Using T-cell receptor beta sequencing, the study looked back at clinical samples from patients collected from about 2011 to 2019. The cysteine opens and the phenylalanine closes a CDR3 of 16 amino acids. The only DNA kept is the CDR3, 48 bases in frame from the first base. From a lookup of the germline V gene (reference sequence), CDR1 and CDR2 are LNHNV and YYDKDF. V drops 1 base and J drops 0 bases, leaving 9 bases in between. Library preparation was by PCR. The sample was run on an Illumina HiSeq 4000. High-throughput sequencing was used to profile the CDR3 region of the TCR beta-chain in every patient. The original pipeline was this. A classifier to discriminate distant-metastatic papillary thyroid cancer patients was built from CDR3 differences across clinicopathological groups. The Shannon index was used to assess repertoire diversity, and the Morisita-Horn index was used to assess tumor-blood repertoire similarity. The raw public reads went through TCRdb reprocessing: fastp at Q25, MiXCR clone calling, in-frame beta chains kept. TCRdb, not the original authors, processed these V and J calls. This sample holds about 92,000 clones; 15% were observed only once. Clones ranked in the top ten supply around 3.3% of the sample.

This clonotype was obtained from a female donor with papillary thyroid cancer or a benign thyroid nodule (not recorded which). Some clones in this sample may be carry-over from other donors' samples. Recombination connected TRBV15 to TRBJ1-4; the D gene cannot be named for sure. Sequencing was carried out using blood. The nucleotides are TGTGCCACCAGCAGAGCGCGTGGTGCAACTAATGAAAAACTGTTTTTT. Its translation is CATSRARGATNEKLFF.